These T cell receptor beta chains were read from a single sample in a study of blood T cell repertoires in COVID-19. Profiling relied on immunoSEQ multiplex PCR, and the TCRdb table lists in-frame clones only, not all of them. The sample lists about 250,000 clones, just under 85% occurring once. Sequenced: peripheral blood. The source of these receptors is a man aged 45 to 65 with acute or convalescent COVID-19. Each CDR3 is given with its conserved first and last residue. The order of the fields is V gene, clone size, J gene, D gene, CDR3 protein, CDR3 DNA. D genes are given only for firm matches. A clone size is listed for some rows: how often the clone was seen (once, few, many), or a class if it is expanded.

>TRBV14|once|TRBJ1-1|.
CASSQGRTMGTEAFF
TGTGCCAGCAGCCAAGGACGGACTATGGGGACTGAAGCTTTCTTT
>TRBV11-1|.|TRBJ2-2|TRBD2
CASSLRTSGRSGELFF
TGTGCCAGCAGCCTCCGGACTAGCGGGAGGTCGGGGGAGCTGTTTTTT
>TRBV6-5|.|TRBJ1-2|.
CASTRDGGNYGYTF
TGTGCCAGCACCAGGGACGGGGGAAACTATGGCTACACCTTC
>TRBV7-2|.|TRBJ2-3|.
CASSPPGVTPDTQYF
TGTGCCAGCAGCCCTCCCGGGGTAACCCCAGATACGCAGTATTTT
>TRBV6-5|few|TRBJ1-2|TRBD1
CASRVGDSTYGYTF
TGTGCCAGCAGGGTTGGGGACAGCACCTATGGCTACACCTTC
>TRBV27|.|TRBJ1-6|.
CASRSLRGTSSYNSPLHF
TGTGCCAGCAGATCCCTGAGGGGGACGAGCTCCTATAATTCACCCCTCCACTTT
>TRBV27|.|TRBJ1-6|TRBD1
CASSAGTGGTYNSPLHF
TGTGCCAGCAGTGCCGGGACAGGGGGCACCTATAATTCACCCCTCCACTTT
>TRBV11-3|.|TRBJ2-5|.
CASSLYPGGNQETQYF
TGTGCCAGCAGCTTATACCCAGGGGGGAACCAAGAGACCCAGTACTTC
>TRBV6-8|.|TRBJ1-1|TRBD1
CASSYGTGGDRIEAFF
TGTGCCAGCAGTTATGGGACAGGGGGCGATCGGATTGAAGCTTTCTTT
>TRBV6-5|.|TRBJ1-2|.
CASQRDMGYGYTF
TGTGCCAGTCAGAGGGACATGGGCTATGGCTACACCTTC
>TRBV5-1|.|TRBJ1-4|TRBD1
CASSVGQVGATNEKLFF
TGCGCCAGCAGCGTGGGACAGGTCGGTGCAACTAATGAAAAACTGTTTTTT
>TRBV18|.|TRBJ2-6|.
CASSPLTAGANVLTF
TGTGCCAGCTCACCATTAACAGCAGGGGCCAACGTCCTGACTTTC
>TRBV7-9|.|TRBJ1-3|TRBD1
CASSLGAGGSGNTIYF
TGTGCCAGCAGCTTAGGAGCAGGGGGCTCTGGAAACACCATATATTTT
>TRBV7-6|.|TRBJ2-1|TRBD2
CASSLRLAGAGEQFF
TGTGCCAGCAGCCTCCGGCTAGCGGGGGCTGGGGAGCAGTTCTTC
>TRBV5-1|.|TRBJ2-7|.
CASSFGGTYEQYF
TGCGCCAGCAGCTTCGGGGGAACCTACGAGCAGTACTTC
>TRBV7-2|few|TRBJ2-7|TRBD1
CASSSSGTASYEQYF
TGTGCCAGCAGCTCCTCCGGGACAGCATCCTACGAGCAGTACTTC
>TRBV6-5|.|TRBJ2-7|.
CASSYSYRGLYEQYF
TGTGCCAGCAGTTACTCGTATAGGGGATTGTACGAGCAGTACTTC
>TRBV28|once|TRBJ2-7|TRBD1
CASGQGAGYEQYF
TGTGCCAGCGGACAGGGGGCGGGCTACGAGCAGTACTTC
>TRBV11-3|few|TRBJ2-1|TRBD2
CASSYSGGIYNEQFF
TGTGCCAGCAGTTATAGCGGGGGGATTTACAATGAGCAGTTCTTC
>TRBV13|.|TRBJ2-7|TRBD1
CASSRRTGGYEQYF
TGTGCCAGCAGCCGACGGACAGGGGGCTACGAGCAGTACTTC
>TRBV6-5|.|TRBJ2-7|TRBD1
CASSSTGVYEQYF
TGTGCCAGCAGCTCGACAGGGGTTTACGAGCAGTACTTC
>TRBV12-3/TRBV12-4|.|TRBJ1-6|.
CASSLGVYSPLHF
TGTGCCAGCAGTTTAGGCGTTTATTCACCCCTCCACTTT
>TRBV6-5|.|TRBJ2-2|.
CASSPMAGIYGELFF
TGTGCCAGCAGTCCAATGGCAGGGATCTACGGGGAGCTGTTTTTT
>TRBV9|.|TRBJ2-3|.
CASSVQGLRTDTQYF
TGTGCCAGCAGCGTACAGGGACTCCGGACAGATACGCAGTATTTT
>TRBV10-3|.|TRBJ2-1|.
CAISSRDLPSTVF
TGTGCCATCAGCTCTCGGGACTTACCGTCAACGGTCTTC
>TRBV5-1|.|TRBJ2-5|.
CASSLGQGGETQYF
TGCGCCAGCAGCTTGGGACAGGGAGGAGAGACCCAGTACTTC
>TRBV6-2/TRBV6-3|.|TRBJ2-3|TRBD2
CASSQRGYTDTQYF
TGTGCCAGCAGTCAGCGGGGGTACACAGATACGCAGTATTTT
>TRBV13|.|TRBJ1-3|TRBD1
CASSLDRVSGNTIYF
TGTGCCAGCAGCTTGGACAGGGTCTCTGGAAACACCATATATTTT
>TRBV5-1|.|TRBJ2-2|TRBD1
CASKTGGTGELFF
TGCGCCAGCAAGACAGGGGGTACCGGGGAGCTGTTTTTT
>TRBV7-9|.|TRBJ1-5|.
CASSLSSSNQPQHF
TGTGCCAGCAGCTTATCCTCGAGCAATCAGCCCCAGCATTTT
>TRBV19|few|TRBJ1-6|TRBD1
CASTAGQNNSPLHF
TGTGCCAGTACCGCGGGACAGAATAATTCACCCCTCCACTTT
>TRBV5-1|.|TRBJ1-5|.
CASSLEPGDQPQHF
TGCGCCAGCAGCTTGGAACCGGGGGATCAGCCCCAGCATTTT
>TRBV7-9|.|TRBJ2-1|TRBD2
CASSPGTSGPYNEQFF
TGTGCCAGCAGTCCCGGGACTAGCGGGCCGTACAATGAGCAGTTCTTC
>TRBV30|once|TRBJ1-6|TRBD1
CAWTPGRQGNSPLHF
TGTGCCTGGACCCCTGGGCGACAGGGAAATTCACCCCTCCACTTT
>TRBV5-1|.|TRBJ1-6|.
CASSSGWGDSPLHF
TGCGCCAGCAGCTCGGGGTGGGGGGATTCACCCCTCCACTTT
>TRBV6-5|.|TRBJ2-7|TRBD1
CASSYTTGTPYEQYF
TGTGCCAGCAGTTACACGACAGGGACCCCCTACGAGCAGTACTTC
>TRBV9|.|TRBJ2-3|.
CASSVDPYTRGRETDTQYF
TGTGCCAGCAGCGTAGACCCCTACACACGGGGTCGCGAGACAGATACGCAGTATTTT
>TRBV4-1|.|TRBJ1-6|.
CASSQDSESSSYNSPLHF
TGCGCCAGCAGCCAAGATTCGGAGTCAAGCTCCTATAATTCACCCCTCCACTTT
>TRBV28|.|TRBJ1-5|.
CASSPRGLVGQPQHF
TGTGCCAGCAGTCCCCGGGGGTTAGTCGGTCAGCCCCAGCATTTT
>TRBV7-9|.|TRBJ2-7|TRBD2
CASSPGLAGVGAHEQYF
TGTGCCAGCAGCCCCGGACTAGCGGGAGTAGGGGCCCACGAGCAGTACTTC
>TRBV10-2|.|TRBJ2-7|TRBD1
CASNYDRDYEQYF
TGCGCCAGCAATTACGACAGGGACTACGAGCAGTACTTC
>TRBV30|.|TRBJ1-1|TRBD1
CAWRRGHGEAFF
TGTGCCTGGAGAAGGGGGCATGGTGAAGCTTTCTTT
>TRBV7-2|.|TRBJ1-5|.
CASSLTGSNQPQHF
TGTGCCAGCAGCTTGACAGGTTCCAATCAGCCCCAGCATTTT